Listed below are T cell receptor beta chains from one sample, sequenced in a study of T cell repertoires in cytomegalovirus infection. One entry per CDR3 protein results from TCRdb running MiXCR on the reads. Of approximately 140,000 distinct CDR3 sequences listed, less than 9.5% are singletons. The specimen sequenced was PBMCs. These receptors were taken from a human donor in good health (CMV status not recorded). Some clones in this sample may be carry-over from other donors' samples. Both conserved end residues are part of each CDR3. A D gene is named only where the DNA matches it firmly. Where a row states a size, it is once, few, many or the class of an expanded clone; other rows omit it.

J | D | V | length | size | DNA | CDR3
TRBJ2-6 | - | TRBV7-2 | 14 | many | TGTGCCAGCAGCTTATCCTCTGGGGCCAACGTCCTGACTTTC | CASSLSSGANVLTF
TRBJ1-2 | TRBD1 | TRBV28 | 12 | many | TGTGCCAGCAGCACCGGGACAGATGGCTACACCTTC | CASSTGTDGYTF
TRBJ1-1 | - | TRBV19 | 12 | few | TGTGCCAGCATCAGGGAGAACACTGAAGCTTTCTTT | CASIRENTEAFF
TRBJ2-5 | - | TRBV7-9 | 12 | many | TGTGCCAGCAGCTACACGGCTGGGGCCCAGTACTTC | CASSYTAGAQYF
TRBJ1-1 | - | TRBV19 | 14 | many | TGTGCCAGCAGCTTAGCGGGGGGTAGGACTGAAGCTTTCTTT | CASSLAGGRTEAFF
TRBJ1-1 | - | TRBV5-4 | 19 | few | TGTGCCAGCAGCTTGGGGTTATATATTAGACGGCACATGAACACTGAAGCTTTCTTT | CASSLGLYIRRHMNTEAFF
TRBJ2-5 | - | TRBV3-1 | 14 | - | TGTGCCAGCAGCCAGAGCTGGTGGGGGGAGACCCAGTACTTC | CASSQSWWGETQYF
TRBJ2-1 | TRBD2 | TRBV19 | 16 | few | TGTGCCAGTAGTGTCGGACTAGCGGGGGGGCCGGTTGAGCAGTTCTTC | CASSVGLAGGPVEQFF
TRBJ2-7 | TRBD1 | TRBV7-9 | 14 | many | TGTGCCAGCAGCTTCCCGACAGGGACCTACGAGCAGTACTTC | CASSFPTGTYEQYF
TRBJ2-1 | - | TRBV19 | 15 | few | TGTGCCAGTAGTATAGGGGGGTCGGTTCGTAATGAGCAGTTCTTC | CASSIGGSVRNEQFF
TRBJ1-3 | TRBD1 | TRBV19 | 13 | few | TGTGCCAGTAGTACGGACAGGGGAAACACCATATATTTT | CASSTDRGNTIYF
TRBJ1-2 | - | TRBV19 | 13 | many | TGTGCCAGTATAGGGGAACGGGTCTATGGCTACACCTTC | CASIGERVYGYTF
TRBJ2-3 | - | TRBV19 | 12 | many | TGTGCCAGTAGCGACCTGCTGAGGACGCAGTATTTT | CASSDLLRTQYF
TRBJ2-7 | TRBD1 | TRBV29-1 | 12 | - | TGCAGCGTGAACGGACAGGGCGACGAGCAGTACTTC | CSVNGQGDEQYF
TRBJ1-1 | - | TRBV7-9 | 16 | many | TGTGCCAGCAGCTCCCCCCTGGACAACCTGAGGCTTGAAGCTTTCTTT | CASSSPLDNLRLEAFF
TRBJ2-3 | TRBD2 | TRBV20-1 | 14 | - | TGCAGTGCTAGAGGGGGGGGAGCGGGGGATACGCAGTATTTT | CSARGGGAGDTQYF
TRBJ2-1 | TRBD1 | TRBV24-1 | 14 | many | TGTGCCACCAGTGATTCGCCGGGACAGAATGAGCAGTTCTTC | CATSDSPGQNEQFF
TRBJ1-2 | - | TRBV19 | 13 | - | TGTGCCACCTCAACAGGGTTATCCTATGGCTACACCTTC | CATSTGLSYGYTF
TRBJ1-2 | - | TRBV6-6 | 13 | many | TGTGCCAGCGGAGAAACAGGGAACTATGGCTACACCTTC | CASGETGNYGYTF
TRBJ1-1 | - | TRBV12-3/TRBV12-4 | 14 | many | TGTGCCAGCGACCGAACTGGATCCCGCTCCTGGGCTTTCTTT | CASDRTGSRSWAFF
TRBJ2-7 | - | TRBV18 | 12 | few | TGTGCCAGCTCACTTAATGCCTACGAGCAGTACTTC | CASSLNAYEQYF
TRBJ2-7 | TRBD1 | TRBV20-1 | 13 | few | TGCAGTGCAAGTGGGGACAGGCCCTACGAGCAGTACTTC | CSASGDRPYEQYF
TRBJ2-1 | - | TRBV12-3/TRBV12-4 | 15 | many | TGTGCCAGCAGGTCCGGGCCGAGCTCCTACAATGAGCAGTTCTTC | CASRSGPSSYNEQFF
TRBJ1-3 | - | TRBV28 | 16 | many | TGTGCCAGCAGGCGCCCCGGGAAGAGCTCTGGAAACACCATATATTTT | CASRRPGKSSGNTIYF
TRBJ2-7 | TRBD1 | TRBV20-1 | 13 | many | TGCAGTGCTAAGACCGGGACAGTCAACGAGCAGTACTTC | CSAKTGTVNEQYF
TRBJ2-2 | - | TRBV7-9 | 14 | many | TGTGCCAGCAGCACCGACCCGGGGACCGGGGAGCTGTTTTTT | CASSTDPGTGELFF
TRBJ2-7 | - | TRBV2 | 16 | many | TGTGCCAGCAGTGAAAGGTCAAGGACAGTCTCCTACGAGCAGTACTTC | CASSERSRTVSYEQYF
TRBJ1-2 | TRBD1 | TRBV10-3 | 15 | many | TGTGCCATCAGTGAGGACAGGGAGACATACTATGGCTACACCTTC | CAISEDRETYYGYTF
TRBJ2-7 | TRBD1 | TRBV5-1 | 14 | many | TGCGCCAGCAGCACCTGGACAGGGGCAAACGAGCAGTACTTC | CASSTWTGANEQYF
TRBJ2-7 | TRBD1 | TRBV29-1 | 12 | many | TGCAGCGTTGAAGGGACAGGGCGGGAGCAGTACTTC | CSVEGTGREQYF
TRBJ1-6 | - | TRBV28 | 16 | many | TGTGCCAGCAGATACAGGGCGAGCTCCTATAATTCACCCCTCCACTTT | CASRYRASSYNSPLHF
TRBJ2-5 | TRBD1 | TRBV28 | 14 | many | TGTGCCAGCAGTCCACAGGGGGCTATAGAGACCCAGTACTTC | CASSPQGAIETQYF
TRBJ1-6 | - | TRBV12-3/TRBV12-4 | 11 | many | TGTGCCAGCAGTTTTGGTTCACCCCTCCACTTT | CASSFGSPLHF
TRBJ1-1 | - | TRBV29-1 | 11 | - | TGCAGCGGCCAGGGGAACACTGAAGCTTTCTTT | CSGQGNTEAFF
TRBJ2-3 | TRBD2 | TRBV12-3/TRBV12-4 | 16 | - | TGTGCCAGCAGCCAGGGACTAGCGGGGCCCACAGATACGCAGTATTTT | CASSQGLAGPTDTQYF
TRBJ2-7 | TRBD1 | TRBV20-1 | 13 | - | TGCAGTGCTAGAGGGACAGGGAATTACGAGCAGTACTTC | CSARGTGNYEQYF
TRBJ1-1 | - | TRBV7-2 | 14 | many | TGTGCCAGCACAGGCGATGGGGGATCCACTGAAGCTTTCTTT | CASTGDGGSTEAFF
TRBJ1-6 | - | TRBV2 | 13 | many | TGTGCCAGCAGTGAGAGCGCAAGCTCACCCCTCCACTTT | CASSESASSPLHF
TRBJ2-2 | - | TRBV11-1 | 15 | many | TGTGCCAGCAGCGTCACAGGATTTAACACCGGGGAGCTGTTTTTT | CASSVTGFNTGELFF
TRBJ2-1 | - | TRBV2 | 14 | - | TGTGCCAGCAGTGAGACCGCCTTATACAATGAGCAGTTCTTC | CASSETALYNEQFF
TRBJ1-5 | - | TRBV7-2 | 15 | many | TGTGCCAGCAGCTTATCAGGGCAGGGGAATCAGCCCCAGCATTTT | CASSLSGQGNQPQHF
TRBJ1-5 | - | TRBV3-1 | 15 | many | TGTGCCAGCAGCCCAACTCTTCAGCCCAATCAGCCCCAGCATTTT | CASSPTLQPNQPQHF
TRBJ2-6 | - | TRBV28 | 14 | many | TGTGCCAGCAGTCACAGGGTTGGGGCCAACGTCCTGACTTTC | CASSHRVGANVLTF
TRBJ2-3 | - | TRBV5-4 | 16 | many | TGTGCCAGCAGCTCCGCGGGACTGCGGGGACGGGATACGCAGTATTTT | CASSSAGLRGRDTQYF
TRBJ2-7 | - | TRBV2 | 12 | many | TGTGCCAGCAGGGAGGGGGTTGACGAGCAGTACTTC | CASREGVDEQYF
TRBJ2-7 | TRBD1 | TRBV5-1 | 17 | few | TGCGCCAGCAGTAGAATCTCCGGGACAGGGGGATCCGGGGAGCAGTACTTC | CASSRISGTGGSGEQYF
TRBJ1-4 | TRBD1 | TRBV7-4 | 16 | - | TGTGCCAGCAGCACAAACCAACCGACAGGGGTAGGAAAACTGTTTTTT | CASSTNQPTGVGKLFF
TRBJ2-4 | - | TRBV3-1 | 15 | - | TGTGCCAGCAGCCAAGGGGGCAGGAGGTATGTCATTCAGTACTTC | CASSQGGRRYVIQYF
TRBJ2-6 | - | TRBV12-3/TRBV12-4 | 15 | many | TGTGCCAGCAGTTATGACAGTTCTGGGGCCAACGTCCTGACTTTC | CASSYDSSGANVLTF
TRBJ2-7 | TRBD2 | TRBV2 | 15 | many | TGTGCCAGCAGTCTCCTAGCGGGGGCCCTTTACGAGCAGTACTTC | CASSLLAGALYEQYF
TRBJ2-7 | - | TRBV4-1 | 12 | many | TGCGCCAGCAGCCTTCAGGGGAACGAGCAGTACTTC | CASSLQGNEQYF
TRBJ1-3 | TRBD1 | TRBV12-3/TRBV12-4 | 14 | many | TGTGCCAGCAGTCTTACGACAGGGCGAAACACCATATATTTT | CASSLTTGRNTIYF